This T cell receptor beta chain stems from a study of response to subunit inactivated influenza vaccine. Overall study findings and caveats: The study's authors posited that every seasonal influenza vaccination enlists few new T cells.

The CDR3 runs 18 residues. With V trimmed by 0 bases and J by 1 base, 5 bases remained unmatched. CDR1 and CDR2 from the germline V gene are MNHEY and SVGAGI. Comments on this clonotype: Its antigen is still unknown.

TCRdb recomputed calls from the RT-PCR reads with MiXCR, one row per CDR3 protein. The sample includes about 780,000 distinct CDR3 sequences, less than 20% of them seen just once. Sequenced material: PBMCs from blood, taken about 5 days after vaccination. The TCR was taken from a man aged 50 to 60 who received an inactivated influenza vaccine. V is TRBV6-5 and J is TRBJ2-6, with 8 bases fitting TRBD1. The DNA of the CDR3 is TGTGCCAGCAGTTACTCGGACAGGGTTTTGTCTGGGGCCAACGTCCTGACTTTC. Translated: CASSYSDRVLSGANVLTF.